The 21 T cell receptor beta chains listed next were all sequenced from one sample in a study of blood T cell repertoires in COVID-19 (dated by TCRdb to about 2020). Library preparation was by the immunoSEQ multiplex PCR assay. The immuneACCESS repertoire file appears here via TCRdb, limited to in-frame rearrangements. These files lack a portion of the clones; in checked studies, under half of the deficit traces to unresolved V genes, and the cause of the others is not known. This sample comprises 100,000 to 150,000 clones, approximately 90% of them detected only once. The ten largest clonotypes hold less than 20% of the sample. The sequenced sample consisted of peripheral blood. These TCRs come from a man aged 50 or older with active or convalescent COVID-19.

The V gene is TRBV2, the J gene TRBJ2-1; a weak D match, TRBD2 (5 bases). This CDR3 contains 15 residues. V dropped 2 bases and J dropped 8 bases, with 16 bases sitting between them. Germline V gene data show CDR1 as SNHLY and CDR2 as FYNNEI. The CDR3 loop is CASSERMASSDEQFF. In DNA form, the CDR3 reads TGTGCCAGCAGTGAAAGAATGGCTAGTAGCGATGAGCAGTTCTTC.

The rearrangement links TRBV3-1 (or the pseudogene TRBV3-2) to TRBJ2-2, with TRBD1 as a possible D gene (6 bases). Looked up from germline, CDR1 is LGHDT and CDR2 is YNNKEL (reference sequence). This CDR3 has 14 residues. V lost 4 bases and J lost 5, with 11 bases in between. CDR3 protein: CASSPEGGTGELFF. As DNA, the CDR3 is TGTGCCAGCAGCCCAGAAGGGGGAACCGGGGAGCTGTTTTTT.

The V and J genes are TRBV5-6 and TRBJ2-6, with D tentatively TRBD2 (5 bases). The V gene lost 3 bases and the J gene lost 4 bases, with 14 bases spanning the gap. CDR1 is SGHDT and CDR2 is YYEEEE in the germline V gene. This CDR3 contains 16 residues. The CDR3 protein is CASSSLRGTGANVLTF. CDR3 sequence (DNA): TGTGCCAGCAGCTCCCTACGGGGAACCGGGGCCAACGTCCTGACTTTC.

The V gene is TRBV12-5, the J gene TRBJ1-2; TRBD1 agrees at 7 bases. Germline CDR1 and CDR2: LGHNT and FRNRAP. The V and J ends lost 1 base and 8 bases, in that order; junction bases with no gene match: 4. The CDR3 spans 13 residues. The CDR3 region has the DNA TGTGCTAGTGGTTTGGACAGGGGCGAAGGCTACACCTTC. It yields the protein CASGLDRGEGYTF.

This clone occurred once. The chain couples TRBV9 to TRBJ2-3; TRBD1 agrees at 7 bases. The CDR3 spans 15 residues. Losses at the gene ends were 2 bases for V and 0 bases for J; bases not matched to a gene: 3. The V gene's germline CDR1 is SGDLS and CDR2 YYNGEE. CDR3 bases: TGTGCCAGCAGCGTGACAGGGACGAGCACAGATACGCAGTATTTT. Residues: CASSVTGTSTDTQYF.

The chain combines TRBV2 with TRBJ1-2, with a possible D match to TRBD1 (5 bases). V was clipped by 7 bases and J by 7 bases, with 13 bases between them. The CDR3 has 12 residues. CDR1 and CDR2 (germline): SNHLY, FYNNEI. This chain's CDR3 is CASTQAPGGYTF. The CDR3 DNA is TGTGCCAGCACACAGGCCCCGGGTGGCTACACCTTC.

This sequence joins TRBV11-2 and TRBJ2-3; D gene unclear. CDR1 is SGHAT and CDR2 is FQNNGV in the germline V gene. The CDR3 contains 14 residues. Trimming removed 5 bases at V and 8 bases at J, with 17 bases between. DNA for the CDR3: TGTGCCAGCAGCCAAGAGAGAGGAGCCAGTACGCAGTATTTT. Amino acid sequence: CASSQERGASTQYF.

The V and J genes are TRBV28 and TRBJ2-5; 10 bases line up with TRBD1. This CDR3 is built from 12 residues. Germline V lookup: CDR1 MDHEN, CDR2 SYDVKM. V gave up 8 bases and J gave up 5 bases; unmatched junction bases: 2. DNA for the CDR3: TGTGCCAGCCAGACAGGGGGCGAGACCCAGTACTTC. Amino acid sequence: CASQTGGETQYF.

CDR3 sequence (DNA): TGTGCCAGCAGCTTAGTAGGCATGGGGCTCACGGATGGCTACACCTTC. This codes for CASSLVGMGLTDGYTF. This chain links TRBV7-8 with TRBJ1-2; D is possibly TRBD1 (5 bases). This CDR3 has 16 amino acids. Germline values: CDR1 SGHVS, CDR2 FQNEAQ. Deletions cut 1 base from V and 6 bases from J, with 18 bases between.

This chain uses TRBV19 with TRBJ1-1; perhaps TRBD1 as D (6 bases). V was clipped by 7 bases and J by 5 bases, with 14 bases between them. The CDR3 covers 13 residues. CDR1 and CDR2 from the germline V gene are LNHDA and SQIVND (reference sequence). The CDR3 loop reads CASTGQRSTEAFF. CDR3 DNA: TGTGCCAGTACTGGACAGAGGAGTACTGAAGCTTTCTTT. The complete variable domain, with remaining parts taken from reference TRBV19 and TRBJ1-1, reads DGGITQSPKYLFRKEGQNVTLSCEQNLNHDAMYWYRQDPGQGLRLIYYSQIVNDFQKGDIAEGYSVSREKKESFPLTVTSAQKNPTAFYLCASTGQRSTEAFFGQGTRLTVV.

The rearrangement links TRBV7-2 to TRBJ2-5; D remains ambiguous. V lost 1 base to trimming and J lost 4 bases, with 10 bases between them. The CDR3 has 14 amino acids. Germline V gene lookup returns CDR1 SGHTA and CDR2 FQGNSA. Written as DNA, the CDR3 is TGTGCCAGCAGCTTAGATGCAGGTACAGAGACCCAGTACTTC. It yields the protein CASSLDAGTETQYF.

The rearrangement links TRBV28 to TRBJ2-1; D may be TRBD1 (5 bases). CDR1 and CDR2 (germline): MDHEN, SYDVKM. The CDR3 loop spans 14 amino acids. Deletions cut 3 bases from V and 4 bases from J, with 10 bases between. This CDR3 is CASSFTGRYNEQFF. The CDR3 DNA sequence: TGTGCCAGCAGTTTTACAGGAAGATACAATGAGCAGTTCTTC.

V gene TRBV19 combines with J gene TRBJ1-5; perhaps TRBD1 as D (6 bases). CDR1 is LNHDA and CDR2 is SQIVND in the germline V gene (reference sequence). The CDR3 is made up of 17 amino acids. The V gene lost 6 bases and the J gene lost 6 bases, with 24 bases spanning the gap. The chain's CDR3 is CASSATPEWGGSQPQHF. The CDR3 bases are TGTGCCAGTAGCGCAACCCCGGAATGGGGGGGCAGTCAGCCCCAGCATTTT.

This chain uses TRBV23-1 with TRBJ1-6; D unclear. TRBV23-1 is classed as an ORF, of uncertain function. The CDR3 covers 15 residues. Trimming removed 7 bases at V and 5 bases at J, with 15 bases between. The DNA of the CDR3 is TGCGCCAGCACGGATGTTGACTGGGATAATTCACCCCTCCACTTT. This sequence encodes CASTDVDWDNSPLHF.

This chain connects TRBV29-1 to TRBJ2-7; 8 bases match TRBD1. With 6 bases clipped from V and 1 base from J, the junction kept 2 bases outside the gene matches. The CDR3 consists of 12 residues. Germline loops: CDR1 SQVTM, CDR2 ANQGSEA. This chain's CDR3 is CSVQGASYEQYF. Written as DNA, the CDR3 is TGCAGCGTCCAGGGGGCTTCCTACGAGCAGTACTTC.

The rearrangement joins TRBV24-1 to TRBJ2-1; no reliable D call. The CDR3 is 13 amino acids. The V gene's germline CDR1 is KGHDR and CDR2 SFDVKD. V lost 10 bases, J lost 9 bases, and 18 bases lay in between. The CDR3 is CATATPPSSEQFF. CDR3 DNA sequence: TGTGCCACAGCCACCCCCCCGTCGAGTGAGCAGTTCTTC.

This clone appeared once. The chain couples TRBV28 to TRBJ2-7; 13 bases line up with TRBD2. This CDR3 comprises 14 residues. Losses at the gene ends were 6 bases for V and 5 bases for J; bases not matched to a gene: 4. Germline-derived CDR1 and CDR2 are MDHEN and SYDVKM. CDR3 in amino acids: CASRAGLAGDEQYF. CDR3 bases: TGTGCCAGCAGAGCCGGACTAGCGGGAGACGAGCAGTACTTC.

This chain uses TRBV11-2 with TRBJ2-7; 10 positions agree with TRBD1. Trimming cost V 5 bases and J 4 bases; bases outside gene matches: 11. The CDR3 is 16 residues long. Germline values: CDR1 SGHAT, CDR2 FQNNGV. Here the CDR3 reads CASSPLLGTGEYEQYF. The CDR3 coding sequence is TGTGCCAGCAGCCCCCTGTTGGGGACAGGGGAATACGAGCAGTACTTC.

This chain joins TRBV6-5 and TRBJ2-1, with D tentatively TRBD1 (8 bases). CDR1 is MNHEY and CDR2 is SVGAGI in the germline V gene. This CDR3 is built from 14 residues. Between the trimmed V and J ends, which lost 7 bases and 7 bases, there was a span of 17 bases. DNA for the CDR3: TGTGCCAGCACCATACTACAGGGGGGGAATGAGCAGTTCTTC. Translation: CASTILQGGNEQFF.

This chain uses TRBV14 with TRBJ2-7; D is uncertain. CDR3 size: 13 residues. Germline V CDR1 and CDR2: SGHDN, FVKESK. The V gene lost 0 bases and the J gene lost 6 bases, with 9 bases spanning the gap. CDR3 coding DNA: TGTGCCAGCAGCCAAGACTTCCACAGCGAGCAGTACTTC. This translates into CASSQDFHSEQYF.

In DNA, the CDR3 is TGTGCCAGCAGTGAAGGGACAGCCTCGTACGAGCAGTACTTC. Protein sequence: CASSEGTASYEQYF. The rearrangement links TRBV25-1 to TRBJ2-7; 7 bases line up with TRBD1. CDR3 length: 14 residues. Germline V gene lookup returns CDR1 MGHDK and CDR2 SYGVNS. The V and J ends lost 2 bases and 4 bases, in that order; junction bases with no gene match: 5.